These T cell receptor beta chains were read from a single sample in a study of blood T cell repertoires in COVID-19. TCRdb keeps only in-frame clones here, not all; method: immunoSEQ multiplex PCR. The table lists 90,000 to 110,000 clones, 81% of them singletons. The sample comprised peripheral blood. These receptor sequences come from a man aged 80 or over with acute or convalescent COVID-19. Each CDR3 is given with its conserved first and last residue. D genes are given only for firm matches. The size of a clone is reported for some rows only, either as once, few or many, or as a class for expanded clones.

d_call,j_call,v_call,clone_size,cdr3_aa,cdr3_nt
NA,TRBJ2-3,TRBV7-3,NA,CASSKTTAMEDTQYF,TGTGCCAGCAGCAAGACTACCGCGATGGAAGATACGCAGTATTTT
TRBD1,TRBJ1-1,TRBV5-1,NA,CASSSPDRDRGAEAFF,TGCGCCAGCAGCTCCCCGGACAGGGACCGAGGGGCTGAAGCTTTCTTT
NA,TRBJ1-1,TRBV4-1,NA,CASSQVGADTEAFF,TGCGCCAGCAGCCAAGTAGGGGCGGACACTGAAGCTTTCTTT
NA,TRBJ1-4,TRBV25-1,once,CASSELRDTEKLFF,TGTGCCAGCAGTGAACTACGGGACACTGAAAAACTGTTTTTT
TRBD1,TRBJ1-4,TRBV4-3,NA,CASSQDGQGAKNEKLFF,TGCGCCAGCAGCCAAGATGGGCAGGGGGCAAAGAATGAAAAACTGTTTTTT
TRBD1,TRBJ1-6,TRBV6-6,NA,CASSRQGARSYNSPLHF,TGTGCCAGCAGTCGGCAGGGGGCGCGCTCCTATAATTCACCCCTCCACTTT
TRBD1,TRBJ1-1,TRBV28,NA,CASRTGTGALNTEAFF,TGTGCCAGCAGGACCGGGACAGGGGCGCTGAACACTGAAGCTTTCTTT
NA,TRBJ1-2,TRBV9,NA,CASSEQSTGGYTF,TGTGCCAGCAGCGAACAGTCGACAGGAGGCTACACCTTC
TRBD2,TRBJ2-7,TRBV3-1/TRBV3-2,NA,CASSGTSRSNEQYF,TGTGCCAGCAGCGGGACTAGCAGGTCCAACGAGCAGTACTTC
TRBD1,TRBJ1-4,TRBV5-1,once,CASSRAPGQGPTNEKLFF,TGCGCCAGCAGCCGGGCGCCGGGACAGGGGCCAACTAATGAAAAACTGTTTTTT
TRBD1,TRBJ1-1,TRBV28,NA,CASSLSGGNTEAFF,TGTGCCAGCAGTTTGTCAGGGGGGAACACTGAAGCTTTCTTT
TRBD1,TRBJ2-5,TRBV28,NA,CASRGARGRLETQYF,TGTGCCAGCAGAGGAGCCAGGGGGCGTTTAGAGACCCAGTACTTC
TRBD1,TRBJ2-1,TRBV18,few,CASSPLTGGRGYNEQFF,TGTGCCAGCTCACCACTGACAGGGGGAAGAGGGTACAATGAGCAGTTCTTC
NA,TRBJ2-3,TRBV7-2,NA,CASSFSSGLSSTDTQYF,TGTGCCAGCAGCTTCTCCTCGGGACTTTCTAGCACAGATACGCAGTATTTT
NA,TRBJ1-1,TRBV3-1/TRBV3-2,NA,CASSLRGTGGTEAFF,TGTGCCAGCAGCCTAAGGGGAACAGGCGGAACTGAAGCTTTCTTT
TRBD2,TRBJ2-1,TRBV28,NA,CASSVLAGDYNEQFF,TGTGCCAGCAGTGTGCTAGCGGGAGACTACAATGAGCAGTTCTTC
TRBD2,TRBJ2-3,TRBV5-1,once,CASMREGRYTQYF,TGCGCCAGCATGCGGGAGGGACGTTATACGCAGTATTTT
TRBD2,TRBJ2-3,TRBV29-1,NA,CSVEGGTNLGTDTQYF,TGCAGCGTTGAGGGAGGGACCAACCTTGGGACAGATACGCAGTATTTT
NA,TRBJ1-2,TRBV28,NA,CATGADYGYTF,TGTGCCACGGGTGCCGACTATGGCTACACCTTC
TRBD1,TRBJ1-5,TRBV11-2,NA,CASSPWGTGDQPQHF,TGTGCCAGCAGCCCTTGGGGGACAGGAGATCAGCCCCAGCATTTT
TRBD1,TRBJ1-4,TRBV5-5,once,CASSTWDSDEKLFF,TGTGCCAGCAGCACCTGGGACAGCGATGAAAAACTGTTTTTT
NA,TRBJ1-1,TRBV7-2,few,CASSSQGLMNTEAFF,TGTGCCAGCAGCAGTCAGGGGCTAATGAACACTGAAGCTTTCTTT
TRBD1,TRBJ1-2,TRBV29-1,NA,CSVNRGPNYGYTF,TGCAGCGTGAACAGGGGACCGAACTATGGCTACACCTTC
NA,TRBJ1-3,TRBV29-1,few,CSVAGAGNTIYF,TGCAGCGTTGCAGGGGCCGGAAACACCATATATTTT
NA,TRBJ2-5,TRBV5-1,NA,CASSSRPGGETQYF,TGCGCCAGCAGCTCCCGACCTGGCGGGGAGACCCAGTACTTC
NA,TRBJ1-6,TRBV5-6,NA,CASKMQYNSPLHF,TGTGCCAGCAAGATGCAGTATAATTCACCCCTCCACTTT
NA,TRBJ2-6,TRBV27,few,CASSLKPRNSGANVLTF,TGTGCCAGCAGTTTAAAGCCCAGGAATTCTGGGGCCAACGTCCTGACTTTC
NA,TRBJ1-2,TRBV3-1/TRBV3-2,once,CASSQPDRWGGYTF,TGTGCCAGCAGCCAACCAGACAGGTGGGGTGGCTACACCTTC
TRBD1,TRBJ1-2,TRBV11-1,NA,CASSGGTGSGYTF,TGTGCCAGCAGCGGCGGGACAGGATCTGGCTACACCTTC
NA,TRBJ2-7,TRBV19,once,CASSITRTHNETYEQYF,TGTGCCAGTAGTATTACTAGGACTCATAACGAAACCTACGAGCAGTACTTC
NA,TRBJ1-2,TRBV28,NA,CASSFWGGYTF,TGTGCCAGCAGTTTTTGGGGCGGCTACACCTTC
NA,TRBJ1-3,TRBV6-5,NA,CASSYSTGVPGNTIYF,TGTGCCAGCAGTTACTCGACGGGGGTCCCTGGAAACACCATATATTTT
NA,TRBJ2-6,TRBV3-1/TRBV3-2,NA,CASSHQGAGANVLTF,TGTGCCAGCAGCCACCAGGGCGCTGGGGCCAACGTCCTGACTTTC
NA,TRBJ1-1,TRBV5-1,NA,CASSFDSTLMNTEAFF,TGCGCCAGCAGCTTCGACAGTACCCTCATGAACACTGAAGCTTTCTTT
NA,TRBJ1-2,TRBV9,NA,CASSLNSRVNYGYTF,TGTGCCAGCAGTCTTAACTCCAGGGTAAACTATGGCTACACCTTC
TRBD1,TRBJ1-5,TRBV7-2,NA,CASSYSGTANQPQHF,TGTGCCAGCAGCTACTCCGGGACAGCTAATCAGCCCCAGCATTTT
TRBD1,TRBJ1-5,TRBV18,NA,CASALQGARGQPQHF,TGTGCCAGCGCCCTTCAGGGGGCGAGGGGTCAGCCCCAGCATTTT
NA,TRBJ1-5,TRBV12-2,NA,CASRFRMGEPQHF,TGTGCAAGTCGCTTTAGGATGGGCGAGCCCCAGCATTTT
NA,TRBJ1-1,TRBV28,NA,CASIYRGTEAFF,TGTGCCAGCATCTATAGGGGCACTGAAGCTTTCTTT
TRBD1,TRBJ2-1,TRBV6-1,NA,CASSEAGTGFNEQFF,TGTGCCAGCAGTGAAGCTGGGACAGGGTTCAATGAGCAGTTCTTC
TRBD1,TRBJ1-2,TRBV7-2,NA,CASSPTTGIGYGYTF,TGTGCCAGCAGCCCCACGACAGGGATCGGCTATGGCTACACCTTC
NA,TRBJ1-5,TRBV4-3,NA,CASSQAIAQPQHF,TGCGCCAGCAGCCAGGCTATAGCTCAGCCCCAGCATTTT
NA,TRBJ2-1,TRBV12-3/TRBV12-4,NA,CASSLLSRKQFF,TGTGCCAGCAGTCTCCTTAGTAGAAAGCAGTTCTTC
TRBD2,TRBJ2-5,TRBV2,NA,CASSELLAGEETQYF,TGTGCCAGCAGTGAATTGCTAGCGGGAGAAGAGACCCAGTACTTC
TRBD1,TRBJ1-5,TRBV2,few,CASSGAGGEDQPQHF,TGTGCCAGCAGTGGGGCAGGGGGCGAGGATCAGCCCCAGCATTTT
TRBD1,TRBJ1-1,TRBV11-1,NA,CASSPWDRGLPEAFF,TGTGCCAGCAGCCCATGGGACAGGGGGCTTCCTGAAGCTTTCTTT
NA,TRBJ2-7,TRBV28,NA,CASSRQAPYEQYF,TGTGCCAGCAGTAGACAAGCCCCCTACGAGCAGTACTTC
NA,TRBJ1-1,TRBV18,NA,CASSPHPGENAEAFF,TGTGCCAGCTCACCCCACCCAGGGGAAAATGCTGAAGCTTTCTTT
TRBD1,TRBJ2-2,TRBV9,few,CASSGDSSTGELFF,TGTGCCAGCAGCGGGGACAGTTCGACCGGGGAGCTGTTTTTT
NA,TRBJ1-4,TRBV7-2,NA,CASSLRLGAATNEKLFF,TGTGCCAGCAGCTTAAGGCTTGGAGCAGCGACTAATGAAAAACTGTTTTTT
NA,TRBJ2-7,TRBV12-5,NA,CASGLRGYEQYF,TGTGCTAGTGGTTTGCGAGGGTACGAGCAGTACTTC
NA,TRBJ2-7,TRBV24-1,NA,CATSRGSLSEQYF,TGTGCCACCAGTAGAGGATCACTATCCGAGCAGTACTTC
NA,TRBJ1-6,TRBV5-1,NA,CASSLRRGSPLHF,TGCGCCAGCAGCTTGCGGAGGGGCTCACCCCTCCACTTT
NA,TRBJ1-6,TRBV18,NA,CASSLLGAPLHF,TGTGCCAGCTCACTCCTAGGGGCACCCCTCCACTTT
TRBD1,TRBJ2-3,TRBV7-3,NA,CASSLRTGGTDTQYF,TGTGCCAGCAGCTTAAGGACAGGGGGAACAGATACGCAGTATTTT
TRBD1,TRBJ2-2,TRBV7-3,NA,CASSRQGARTGELFF,TGTGCCAGCAGTAGACAGGGGGCAAGGACCGGGGAGCTGTTTTTT
NA,TRBJ2-1,TRBV11-2,NA,CASSERQSTYNEQFF,TGTGCCAGCAGCGAGCGCCAATCGACCTACAATGAGCAGTTCTTC
TRBD1,TRBJ2-1,TRBV6-5,NA,CASSYLDRADEQFF,TGTGCCAGCAGTTACTTGGACAGGGCGGATGAGCAGTTCTTC
NA,TRBJ1-4,TRBV5-5,NA,CASTELVATNEKLFF,TGTGCCAGCACCGAACTGGTTGCAACTAATGAAAAACTGTTTTTT